The 17 T cell receptor beta chains presented below share a single source sample, sequenced in a study of cytomegalovirus exposure and HLA in healthy donors. Use of 60 Vbeta and 13 Jbeta primers characterized the PCR. Method: immunoSEQ multiplex PCR; TCRdb's copy keeps in-frame clones and lacks some. The repertoire holds roughly 180,000 clones, with about four fifths as singletons. Source material: PBMCs. Receptor source: a man younger than 40 in good health and CMV-seropositive.

This clone was counted a single time. The CDR3 DNA follows: TGTGCCAGCAGCTTAGTAGGGCTAGCGGGAGGCCACGAGCAGTACTTC. Translated, it gives CASSLVGLAGGHEQYF. The chain links TRBV7-8 to TRBJ2-7; TRBD2 aligns across 11 bases. This CDR3 has 16 amino acids. Germline CDR1 reads SGHVS; CDR2 reads FQNEAQ. Trimming took 1 base from V and 5 from J; bases not matched to a gene: 7.

This clone showed up just a few times. This chain connects TRBV27 to TRBJ2-1; a weak D match, TRBD2 (7 bases). Germline CDR1 reads MNHEY; CDR2 reads SMNVEV (reference sequence). The CDR3 is made up of 15 amino acids. V was cut by 9 bases and J by 4 bases, with 19 bases left in between. The CDR3 is CASKYNGGRYNEQFF. CDR3 DNA: TGTGCCAGTAAATACAACGGGGGGCGGTACAATGAGCAGTTCTTC.

This clone was seen only a few times. The gene calls are TRBV20-1 and TRBJ1-3; unclear D gene. Germline assignment: CDR1 DFQATT and CDR2 SNEGSKA (reference sequence). Trimming left V 2 bases short and J 8 bases short, with 7 bases between. This CDR3 contains 11 residues. DNA for the CDR3: TGCAGTGCTAGACACCGGGACACCATATATTTT. Translating it yields CSARHRDTIYF.

This clone was detected only a few times. The chain uses TRBV6-6 and TRBJ2-7, with TRBD2 matching over 12 bases. Germline lookup yields CDR1 MNHNY and CDR2 SVGAGI (reference sequence). There are 15 residues in the CDR3. The ends lost 2 bases at V and 7 bases at J; junction bases unmatched: 6. For the CDR3, the DNA is TGTGCCAGCAGTTACGCGACTAGCGGGGGTTTAGAGCAGTACTTC. Translated: CASSYATSGGLEQYF.

The V gene is TRBV18, the J gene TRBJ1-1, with D uncertain. The germline gives CDR1 KGHSH, CDR2 LQKENI. The CDR3 runs 13 residues. Trimming left V 5 bases short and J 0 bases short, with 7 bases between. CDR3 coding DNA: TGTGCCAGCTCAAGCGGTATGAACACTGAAGCTTTCTTT. Its translation is CASSSGMNTEAFF.

The chain employs TRBV27 and TRBJ2-5, with D possibly being TRBD1 (6 bases). Germline lookup yields CDR1 MNHEY and CDR2 SMNVEV (reference sequence). V lost 2 bases to trimming and J lost 6 bases, with 22 bases between them. There are 17 residues in the CDR3. CDR3: CASSLMWSNRVGKTQYF. CDR3 nucleotides: TGTGCCAGCAGTTTAATGTGGTCGAACAGGGTTGGAAAGACCCAGTACTTC.

The chain employs TRBV28 and TRBJ1-1, with 9 bases aligning to TRBD1. V lost 5 bases, J lost 4 bases, and 5 bases stayed unmatched. The CDR3 is made up of 14 amino acids. Looked up from germline, CDR1 is MDHEN and CDR2 is SYDVKM. The CDR3 DNA is TGTGCCAGCAGTATAAGACAGGGGGTCACTGAAGCTTTCTTT. Translated, it gives CASSIRQGVTEAFF.

V usage is TRBV28 and J usage is TRBJ2-3; TRBD2 is a possible D gene (5 bases). The CDR3 sequence is 16 residues long. Germline assignment: CDR1 MDHEN and CDR2 SYDVKM. V lost 6 bases and J lost 2, with 18 bases in between. The CDR3 reads CASRRASTRFTDTQYF. The CDR3 DNA reads as TGTGCCAGCAGGAGGGCTTCGACGCGATTCACAGATACGCAGTATTTT. Full variable domain (rest looked up from reference TRBV28 and TRBJ2-3): DVKVTQSSRYLVKRTGEKVFLECVQDMDHENMFWYRQDPGLGLRLIYFSYDVKMKEKGDIPEGYSVSREKKERFSLILESASTNQTSMYLCASRRASTRFTDTQYFGPGTRLTVL.

The V gene is TRBV7-2, the J gene TRBJ2-5, with 10 bases that match TRBD2. The J call may be incorrect, as the DNA end agrees better with TRBJ2-7. Germline CDR1 and CDR2: SGHTA and FQGNSA. The CDR3 totals 15 residues. The CDR3, as DNA: TGTGCCAGCAGCTCCCTAGCGGGAGCCCCCTACGAGCAGTACTTC. Residues: CASSSLAGAPYEQYF.

The chain combines TRBV25-1 with TRBJ2-2, with TRBD1 matching 9 bases. J was trimmed by 5 bases and V by 6 bases; bases with no gene match: 7. The CDR3 runs to 15 residues. The germline V gene encodes CDR1 MGHDK and CDR2 SYGVNS. CDR3 DNA sequence: TGTGCCAGCAGGTCCCGGACAGGGGAGACCGGGGAGCTGTTTTTT. It is translated as CASRSRTGETGELFF.

The genes are TRBV27 and TRBJ1-6; TRBD1 matches 12 bases. There are 18 residues in the CDR3. With V trimmed by 0 bases and J by 11 bases, 11 bases remained unmatched. CDR1 MNHEY and CDR2 SMNVEV come from the germline V gene (reference sequence). The CDR3 DNA follows: TGTGCCAGCAGTTTATCCGGGACAGGGGGCCACCCGGGGCCACCCCTCCACTTT. The encoded protein is CASSLSGTGGHPGPPLHF.

This clone was seen a handful of times. This chain joins TRBV7-2 and TRBJ1-6, with D uncertain. Deletions cut 8 bases from V and 7 bases from J, with 15 bases between. This CDR3 region has 14 residues. The germline CDR1 and CDR2 sequences are SGHTA and FQGNSA. CDR3: CASGRERPNSPLHF. The DNA for the CDR3 is TGTGCCAGCGGGAGGGAACGGCCCAATTCACCCCTCCACTTT. The variable domain in full, with the rest retrieved from reference TRBV7-2 and TRBJ1-6, is GAGVSQSPSNKVTEKGKDVELRCDPISGHTALYWYRQSLGQGLEFLIYFQGNSAPDKSGLPSDRFSAERTGGSVSTLTIQRTQQEDSAVYLCASGRERPNSPLHFGNGTRLTVT.

This chain uses TRBV6-5 with TRBJ2-2; 8 nucleotides agree with TRBD1. With V trimmed by 4 bases and J by 1 base, 2 bases remained unmatched. Germline V gene data show CDR1 as MNHEY and CDR2 as SVGAGI. CDR3 length equals 15 residues. The CDR3 loop is CASSSGQENTGELFF. CDR3 sequence (DNA): TGTGCCAGCAGTTCGGGACAGGAGAACACCGGGGAGCTGTTTTTT.

Remarks on this clone: At one of its ends the junction is not consistent with the germline gene, which may arise from a read error. At the DNA level, this CDR3 is encoded by other sequences in the same sample as well. This chain uses TRBV6-1 with TRBJ1-1; no clear D. Per the germline V gene, CDR1 is MNHNS and CDR2 is SASEGT. CDR3 length: 12 amino acids. In nucleotides, the CDR3 is TGTGCCAGCGGTGAGGCGAACACTGAAGCTTTCTTT. It is translated as CASGEANTEAFF.

V is TRBV7-2 and J is TRBJ2-7, with 13 nucleotides matching TRBD2. CDR3 length: 18 amino acids. V was pared by 5 bases and J by 5 bases, with 15 bases of the junction left unmatched. From germline, CDR1 is SGHTA and CDR2 FQGNSA. The CDR3: CASSRPTSGGPNSNEQYF. DNA for the CDR3: TGTGCCAGCAGCCGACCGACTAGCGGGGGGCCGAATAGCAACGAGCAGTACTTC.

V gene TRBV9 combines with J gene TRBJ2-1; 8 bases match TRBD2. The CDR3 contains 13 residues. Germline CDR1 and CDR2: SGDLS and YYNGEE. Trimming at V came to 0 bases and at J to 9 bases, leaving 2 bases not matched to a gene. CDR3 nucleotides: TGTGCCAGCAGCGTAGAACTAGCGGTTGAGCAGTTCTTC. Residues: CASSVELAVEQFF.

This clone was found a few times. The CDR3: CASSLSSGEQYF. CDR3 nucleotide sequence: TGTGCCAGCAGCTTGTCTAGCGGGGAACAGTATTTT. J is TRBJ2-3 and V is TRBV11-2; the match to TRBD2 covers 9 bases. Germline CDR1 is SGHAT and CDR2 is FQNNGV. This CDR3 region has 12 residues. The V gene end was trimmed by 3 bases and the J gene end by 12 bases; junction bases not matched to a gene: 4. The whole variable domain, remainder taken from reference TRBV11-2 and TRBJ2-3, is EAGVAQSPRYKIIEKRQSVAFWCNPISGHATLYWYQQILGQGPKLLIQFQNNGVVDDSQLPKDRFSAERLKGVDSTLKIQPAKLEDSAVYLCASSLSSGEQYFGPGTRLTVL.